The TCR beta chain under discussion was sequenced for a study of T cell responses to AZD1222 COVID-19 vaccine. Details on this clone: Its specificity is not known. Other DNA sequences in this specimen translate into the identical CDR3.

Here immunoSEQ multiplex PCR was the method, and the copy in TCRdb shows in-frame clones only, minus some. The sample has roughly 180,000 clones, roughly 92% seen once. CDR3 length: 15 amino acids. J lost 4 bases, V lost 3 bases, and 4 bases had no gene match. Germline V gene lookup returns CDR1 LNHNV and CDR2 YYDKDF (reference sequence). Overall study findings and caveats: Seropositive at baseline were only 5 or 6 AZD1222 recipients. Females made up more of the donors, who were largely white British, and clonal diversity may have come out too low.

The sequencing here drew on peripheral blood, taken 28 days after the second AZD1222 dose. The J gene is TRBJ1-2, the V gene TRBV15; TRBD1 agrees at 11 bases. The TCR was taken from an adult who received the AZD1222 COVID-19 vaccine. CDR3 region: CATSRDRGRSYGYTF. CDR3 in DNA: TGTGCCACCAGCAGGGACAGGGGGCGATCCTATGGCTACACCTTC.